Listed below are T cell receptor beta chains from one sample, sequenced in a study of CD8 T cells in ankylosing spondylitis. TCRdb reprocessed the 5' RACE reads with MiXCR, giving one entry per CDR3 protein. The sample yields 100,000 to 150,000 distinct CDR3 sequences, approximately 17% seen once. Sequencing used blood, either unsorted or a sorted T cell fraction (not recorded which). These receptors were collected from a male donor with ankylosing spondylitis. The CDR3 runs from the conserved cysteine through the conserved F or W. Each record gives: D gene, clone size, CDR3 length, V gene, J gene, CDR3 DNA, CDR3 protein. The D gene is left open where the match is weak. Some rows have no size entry. The others give once, few or many, or a class for an expanded clone.

d_gene: -
abundance: many
len: 15
v_gene: TRBV27
j_gene: TRBJ2-6
CDR3nt: TGTGCCAGCAGGCTTGGGGGGACTGGGGCCAACGTCCTGACTTTC
CDR3aa: CASRLGGTGANVLTF

d_gene: TRBD1
abundance: few
len: 17
v_gene: TRBV29-1
j_gene: TRBJ1-4
CDR3nt: TGCAGCGTTACGGAAACAGGGGGCTATTCAACTAATGAAAAACTGTTTTTT
CDR3aa: CSVTETGGYSTNEKLFF

d_gene: -
abundance: few
len: 14
v_gene: TRBV20-1
j_gene: TRBJ2-3
CDR3nt: TGCAGTGCTAGAATGGTTAGATACACAGATACGCAGTATTTT
CDR3aa: CSARMVRYTDTQYF

d_gene: -
abundance: few
len: 14
v_gene: TRBV11-3
j_gene: TRBJ2-1
CDR3nt: TGTGCCAGCAGCTTAGAACAGGGTTCGATTGAGCAGTTCTTC
CDR3aa: CASSLEQGSIEQFF

d_gene: -
abundance: -
len: 14
v_gene: TRBV3-1
j_gene: TRBJ2-7
CDR3nt: TGTGCCAGCAGCCCCACCGCCGAGAGGTACGAGCAGTACTTC
CDR3aa: CASSPTAERYEQYF

d_gene: -
abundance: -
len: 16
v_gene: TRBV27
j_gene: TRBJ1-1
CDR3nt: TGTGCCAGCAGTTTATCAGGGCTTGGGGTGAACACTGAAGCTTTCTTT
CDR3aa: CASSLSGLGVNTEAFF

d_gene: TRBD2
abundance: many
len: 15
v_gene: TRBV5-1
j_gene: TRBJ2-1
CDR3nt: TGCGCCAGCAGCCCCGGACTAGCGGGAGGGCATGAGCAGTTCTTC
CDR3aa: CASSPGLAGGHEQFF

d_gene: TRBD1
abundance: many
len: 15
v_gene: TRBV5-6
j_gene: TRBJ2-2
CDR3nt: TGTGCCAGCAGCTTAGGCGGGACAGGTACCGGGGAGCTGTTTTTT
CDR3aa: CASSLGGTGTGELFF

d_gene: -
abundance: -
len: 14
v_gene: TRBV5-1
j_gene: TRBJ2-2
CDR3nt: TGCGCCAGCAGCTTGCTCGAGAACACCGGGGAGCTGTTTTTT
CDR3aa: CASSLLENTGELFF

d_gene: TRBD2
abundance: few
len: 16
v_gene: TRBV7-9
j_gene: TRBJ2-7
CDR3nt: TGTGCCAGCAGCTTAGACCTTCTAGCGGGAGGGGTCGAGCAGTACTTC
CDR3aa: CASSLDLLAGGVEQYF

d_gene: TRBD2
abundance: once
len: 15
v_gene: TRBV12-5
j_gene: TRBJ2-7
CDR3nt: TGTGCTAGTGGTTCGCCCAGGACTAGCGGCTACGAGCAGTACTTC
CDR3aa: CASGSPRTSGYEQYF

d_gene: -
abundance: -
len: 14
v_gene: TRBV18
j_gene: TRBJ2-7
CDR3nt: TGTGCCAGCTCGCCGGGTCCTAACTCCTACGAGCAGTACTTC
CDR3aa: CASSPGPNSYEQYF

d_gene: TRBD2
abundance: -
len: 16
v_gene: TRBV27
j_gene: TRBJ2-2
CDR3nt: TGTGCCAGCAGTTTAGGACTAGCGGGACGCACCGGGGAGCTGTTTTTT
CDR3aa: CASSLGLAGRTGELFF

d_gene: TRBD2
abundance: few
len: 16
v_gene: TRBV28
j_gene: TRBJ2-7
CDR3nt: TGTGCCAGCAGTCCTCGACTAGCGGGGAACTCCTACGAGCAGTACTTC
CDR3aa: CASSPRLAGNSYEQYF

d_gene: -
abundance: few
len: 12
v_gene: TRBV6-5
j_gene: TRBJ2-1
CDR3nt: TGTGCCAGCAGTGGCTGGGCGTTTGAGCAGTTCTTC
CDR3aa: CASSGWAFEQFF

d_gene: TRBD2
abundance: -
len: 16
v_gene: TRBV2
j_gene: TRBJ2-1
CDR3nt: TGTGCCAGCAGTGAGACGGCGGGAGGGGGGTACAATGAGCAGTTCTTC
CDR3aa: CASSETAGGGYNEQFF

d_gene: -
abundance: few
len: 17
v_gene: TRBV6-5
j_gene: TRBJ2-1
CDR3nt: TGTGCCAGCAGTTACTCGAGAAGTAGCGATAACTTCAATGAGCAGTTCTTC
CDR3aa: CASSYSRSSDNFNEQFF

d_gene: TRBD2
abundance: few
len: 14
v_gene: TRBV28
j_gene: TRBJ2-1
CDR3nt: TGTGCCAGCACAACTAGCGGGAGGGCCTATGAGCAGTTCTTC
CDR3aa: CASTTSGRAYEQFF

d_gene: -
abundance: -
len: 15
v_gene: TRBV4-2
j_gene: TRBJ2-1
CDR3nt: TGTGCCAGCAGCCAAGATGGGGACTCCTACAATGAGCAGTTCTTC
CDR3aa: CASSQDGDSYNEQFF

d_gene: TRBD2
abundance: few
len: 16
v_gene: TRBV5-1
j_gene: TRBJ2-2
CDR3nt: TGCGCCAGCAGCCGACTAGCGAATCCGAACACCGGGGAGCTGTTTTTT
CDR3aa: CASSRLANPNTGELFF

d_gene: TRBD2
abundance: few
len: 18
v_gene: TRBV20-1
j_gene: TRBJ2-1
CDR3nt: TGCAGTGCTAGAGACCCCTCAGGAACTAGCGGGGCTTACAATGAGCAGTTCTTC
CDR3aa: CSARDPSGTSGAYNEQFF

d_gene: -
abundance: -
len: 12
v_gene: TRBV6-5
j_gene: TRBJ1-1
CDR3nt: TGTGCCAGCAGTTACAGGGGTCCCGGGGCTTTCTTT
CDR3aa: CASSYRGPGAFF

d_gene: -
abundance: -
len: 12
v_gene: TRBV24-1
j_gene: TRBJ2-2
CDR3nt: TGTGCCACCAGTGGGGGCTCGAGGGAGCTGTTTTTT
CDR3aa: CATSGGSRELFF

d_gene: TRBD1
abundance: few
len: 14
v_gene: TRBV15
j_gene: TRBJ2-1
CDR3nt: TGTGCCACCAGCAGGGGACAGCCCTACAATGAGCAGTTCTTC
CDR3aa: CATSRGQPYNEQFF

d_gene: TRBD2
abundance: few
len: 15
v_gene: TRBV27
j_gene: TRBJ2-1
CDR3nt: TGTGCCAGCAGCCAGGGACTAGCGGGAGGGAATGAGCAGTTCTTC
CDR3aa: CASSQGLAGGNEQFF

d_gene: -
abundance: -
len: 18
v_gene: TRBV20-1
j_gene: TRBJ2-2
CDR3nt: TGCAGTGCTCGACCGGAACAGAATGTCGGGGCGGACACCGGGGAGCTGTTTTTT
CDR3aa: CSARPEQNVGADTGELFF

d_gene: TRBD1
abundance: -
len: 16
v_gene: TRBV7-9
j_gene: TRBJ2-1
CDR3nt: TGTGCCAGCAGCTTAAGGGGACAGGTCAAGAACAATGAGCAGTTCTTC
CDR3aa: CASSLRGQVKNNEQFF

d_gene: -
abundance: few
len: 16
v_gene: TRBV7-2
j_gene: TRBJ2-2
CDR3nt: TGTGCCAGCAGCTTAGATACGCCTGCGAACACCGGGGAGCTGTTTTTT
CDR3aa: CASSLDTPANTGELFF

d_gene: -
abundance: many
len: 12
v_gene: TRBV7-9
j_gene: TRBJ2-3
CDR3nt: TGTGCCAGCAGCTTACGAGAGATAACGCAGTATTTT
CDR3aa: CASSLREITQYF

d_gene: TRBD2
abundance: few
len: 16
v_gene: TRBV9
j_gene: TRBJ2-1
CDR3nt: TGTGCCAGCAGCGCCTTTACTAGCGGGCCGTACAATGAGCAGTTCTTC
CDR3aa: CASSAFTSGPYNEQFF

d_gene: TRBD1
abundance: many
len: 13
v_gene: TRBV27
j_gene: TRBJ1-1
CDR3nt: TGTGCCAGCAAGAGACAGGGGGACCGTGAAGCTTTCTTT
CDR3aa: CASKRQGDREAFF

d_gene: -
abundance: few
len: 13
v_gene: TRBV2
j_gene: TRBJ2-7
CDR3nt: TGTGCCAGCAAGGGACGGAGCTCCTACGAGCAGTACTTC
CDR3aa: CASKGRSSYEQYF

d_gene: TRBD2
abundance: -
len: 16
v_gene: TRBV7-9
j_gene: TRBJ2-1
CDR3nt: TGTGCCAGCAGCTTATATGGGACTAGCGTCCACAATGAGCAGTTCTTC
CDR3aa: CASSLYGTSVHNEQFF

d_gene: TRBD1
abundance: -
len: 14
v_gene: TRBV7-9
j_gene: TRBJ1-1
CDR3nt: TGTGCCAGCAGCTTCGGGACAGGGAGGACTGAAGCTTTCTTT
CDR3aa: CASSFGTGRTEAFF

d_gene: -
abundance: -
len: 14
v_gene: TRBV9
j_gene: TRBJ2-2
CDR3nt: TGTGCCAGCACGTGGGGGGAGCACACCGGGGAGCTGTTTTTT
CDR3aa: CASTWGEHTGELFF

d_gene: TRBD2
abundance: -
len: 15
v_gene: TRBV27
j_gene: TRBJ2-7
CDR3nt: TGTGCCAGCAGTCCCAAAGCGGGAGGGACCTACGAGCAGTACTTC
CDR3aa: CASSPKAGGTYEQYF

d_gene: -
abundance: few
len: 13
v_gene: TRBV12-3/TRBV12-4
j_gene: TRBJ2-7
CDR3nt: TGTGCCAGCACCAAGGGACCCGGCTACGAGCAGTACTTC
CDR3aa: CASTKGPGYEQYF

d_gene: TRBD1
abundance: few
len: 16
v_gene: TRBV9
j_gene: TRBJ1-4
CDR3nt: TGTGCCAGCAGCGCTCGGGACAGGGCAACTAATGAAAAACTGTTTTTT
CDR3aa: CASSARDRATNEKLFF

d_gene: TRBD2
abundance: few
len: 17
v_gene: TRBV11-2
j_gene: TRBJ2-1
CDR3nt: TGTGCCAGCAGCTTAGGGGGACTAGCGGAGAACTACAATGAGCAGTTCTTC
CDR3aa: CASSLGGLAENYNEQFF

d_gene: -
abundance: few
len: 13
v_gene: TRBV29-1
j_gene: TRBJ2-3
CDR3nt: TGCAGCGTTGATGGGGCCCGCACAGATACGCAGTATTTT
CDR3aa: CSVDGARTDTQYF

d_gene: TRBD1
abundance: -
len: 13
v_gene: TRBV13
j_gene: TRBJ2-1
CDR3nt: TGTGCCAGCAGCTCGAACCGGGACAGAAAGTGGTTCTTC
CDR3aa: CASSSNRDRKWFF

d_gene: TRBD1
abundance: -
len: 15
v_gene: TRBV5-4
j_gene: TRBJ1-5
CDR3nt: TGTGCCAGCAGCTTGGATTCGGACAGGGGGTCACCCCAGCATTTT
CDR3aa: CASSLDSDRGSPQHF

d_gene: TRBD1
abundance: few
len: 13
v_gene: TRBV5-1
j_gene: TRBJ2-1
CDR3nt: TGCGCCAGCAGCACCGGGACAGTAAATGAGCAGTTCTTC
CDR3aa: CASSTGTVNEQFF

d_gene: -
abundance: -
len: 15
v_gene: TRBV4-1
j_gene: TRBJ2-1
CDR3nt: TGCGCCAGCAGCCTAGGGCTCGGCGAGCTCAATGAGCAGTTCTTC
CDR3aa: CASSLGLGELNEQFF

d_gene: -
abundance: -
len: 12
v_gene: TRBV20-1
j_gene: TRBJ2-1
CDR3nt: TGCAGTGCTAGAGATTATGGTAATGAGCAGTTCTTC
CDR3aa: CSARDYGNEQFF

d_gene: -
abundance: -
len: 15
v_gene: TRBV25-1
j_gene: TRBJ2-5
CDR3nt: TGTGCCAGCAGTAGGGCAGCTGCAGACCAAGAGACCCAGTACTTC
CDR3aa: CASSRAAADQETQYF

d_gene: -
abundance: few
len: 12
v_gene: TRBV27
j_gene: TRBJ1-2
CDR3nt: TGTGCCAGCAGCCCGGACGGATATGGCTACACCTTC
CDR3aa: CASSPDGYGYTF

d_gene: -
abundance: few
len: 17
v_gene: TRBV10-3
j_gene: TRBJ2-2
CDR3nt: TGTGCCGCCGGGCGTGTCGGGGAGCTAAGGGCAGCCGGGGAGCTGTTTTTT
CDR3aa: CAAGRVGELRAAGELFF

d_gene: -
abundance: -
len: 16
v_gene: TRBV28
j_gene: TRBJ2-1
CDR3nt: TGTGCCAGCACCCGAGCCGGGACTCAAGAGGGTAATGAGCAGTTCTTC
CDR3aa: CASTRAGTQEGNEQFF

d_gene: TRBD1
abundance: -
len: 14
v_gene: TRBV13
j_gene: TRBJ1-1
CDR3nt: TGTGCCAGCAGTTGGGGACAGGGGGACACTGAAGCTTTCTTT
CDR3aa: CASSWGQGDTEAFF

d_gene: -
abundance: -
len: 11
v_gene: TRBV27
j_gene: TRBJ1-2
CDR3nt: TGTGCCAGCGGTATGCCAGGGGGCTACACCTTC
CDR3aa: CASGMPGGYTF

d_gene: -
abundance: few
len: 17
v_gene: TRBV9
j_gene: TRBJ2-1
CDR3nt: TGTGCCAGCAGCGTAGGTCGGGGGCCGGGGGCTTACAATGAGCAGTTCTTC
CDR3aa: CASSVGRGPGAYNEQFF

d_gene: TRBD1
abundance: few
len: 17
v_gene: TRBV6-1
j_gene: TRBJ1-1
CDR3nt: TGTGCCAGCAGTGACCGTCCCGGGACAGGTATGAACACTGAAGCTTTCTTT
CDR3aa: CASSDRPGTGMNTEAFF

d_gene: TRBD1
abundance: few
len: 14
v_gene: TRBV28
j_gene: TRBJ2-7
CDR3nt: TGTGCCAGCAGTTTAGGGACAGAGCCCTACGAGCAGTACTTC
CDR3aa: CASSLGTEPYEQYF

d_gene: -
abundance: few
len: 15
v_gene: TRBV28
j_gene: TRBJ2-1
CDR3nt: TGTGCCAGCAGTTTGAGGCAGGGCTACTACAATGAGCAGTTCTTC
CDR3aa: CASSLRQGYYNEQFF